This T cell receptor (beta chain) was obtained from a study of T-cell reconstitution after alpha-beta-depleted transplantation in children. The library targeted TCRbeta and was prepared with unique molecular identifiers. TCRdb independently ran MiXCR on the PCR reads; one entry per CDR3 protein. The table has approximately 420,000 distinct CDR3 sequences, around 9.9% seen once. This clonotype was counted a few times. CDR1 is SGHTA, CDR2 FQGTGA, per germline. V lost 5 bases and J lost 5; bases outside the gene matches: 9. The CDR3 spans 15 residues. The sample was PBMCs from the stem cell graft donor, taken from the stem cell graft. The chain has TRBV7-3 and TRBJ2-3; 8 positions agree with TRBD2. This clonotype was obtained from a human donor who donated a stem cell graft to a child with acute myeloid leukemia. The DNA of the CDR3 is TGTGCCAGCAGCCACATCGGGGGGGCTAAAGATACGCAGTATTTT. This codes for CASSHIGGAKDTQYF.